These 28 T cell receptor beta chains originate from one sample sequenced in a study of cytomegalovirus exposure and HLA in healthy donors. Amplification used 60 Vbeta primers and 13 Jbeta primers. The method was immunoSEQ multiplex PCR; TCRdb's version includes in-frame clones alone and lacks a portion of them. This sample has under 110,000 clones, with more than 60% found just once. The specimen was PBMCs. Source of these receptors: a man aged 35 to 55 in good health and CMV-seronegative.

The CDR3 nucleotides are TGTGCCAGCAGCTTAACAGGGGACAGGGGGGCATATGGCTACACCTTC. Encoded protein: CASSLTGDRGAYGYTF. V is TRBV7-3 and J is TRBJ1-2; 11 bases align to TRBD1. Germline V gene sequence: CDR1 SGHTA, CDR2 FQGTGA. The CDR3 consists of 16 residues. Trimming removed 0 bases from V and 5 bases from J; junction bases left unmatched: 5.

The rearrangement joins TRBV6-6 to TRBJ1-4, with 7 positions matching TRBD1. Trimming took 2 bases from V and 8 from J; bases not matched to a gene: 11. Germline V gives CDR1 MNHNY, CDR2 SVGAGI (reference sequence). This CDR3 region has 16 residues. The CDR3 nucleotides read TGTGCCAGCAGTTACGGTCGTGGCAGGGGGAAGGAAAAACTGTTTTTT. It specifies CASSYGRGRGKEKLFF.

This clone showed up just once. The V gene is TRBV9, the J gene TRBJ2-3, with D uncertain. Looked up from germline, CDR1 is SGDLS and CDR2 is YYNGEE. This CDR3 region has 13 residues. Trimming removed 4 bases from V and 9 bases from J, with 15 bases in between. CDR3 sequence: CASSPNLVETQYF. The CDR3 DNA sequence: TGTGCCAGCAGCCCCAATTTGGTAGAGACGCAGTATTTT.

The chain is built from TRBV11-3 and TRBJ2-5, with D perhaps TRBD2 (6 bases). Germline V lookup: CDR1 SGHNT, CDR2 YENEEA. CDR3 length equals 14 residues. V was shortened by 5 bases and J by 1 base, with 11 bases between the two germline ends. CDR3 region: CASSLGTAQETQYF. The CDR3, as DNA: TGTGCCAGCAGCCTCGGGACTGCCCAAGAGACCCAGTACTTC. Drawing the rest from reference TRBV11-3 and TRBJ2-5, the complete variable domain is EAGVVQSPRYKIIEKKQPVAFWCNPISGHNTLYWYLQNLGQGPELLIRYENEEAVDDSQLPKDRFSAERLKGVDSTLKIQPAELGDSAVYLCASSLGTAQETQYFGPGTRLLVL.

The chain links TRBV7-3 to TRBJ2-5, with a tentative D call TRBD2 (6 bases). V was clipped by 5 bases and J by 4 bases, with 17 bases between them. Germline assignment: CDR1 SGHTA and CDR2 FQGTGA. The CDR3 has 15 amino acids. The CDR3 nucleotides are TGTGCCAGCAGCGCGGGCCCCACCGGGGGAGAGACCCAGTACTTC. The encoded protein is CASSAGPTGGETQYF.

The chain has TRBV11-3 and TRBJ1-5, with no clear D. This CDR3 has 13 amino acids. Trimming removed 6 bases from V and 4 bases from J, with 10 bases in between. Germline V gene sequence: CDR1 SGHNT, CDR2 YENEEA. The CDR3 nucleotides read TGTGCCAGCAGTGCCCAGGCGAATCAGCCCCAGCATTTT. Its translation is CASSAQANQPQHF.

This sequence joins TRBV10-2 and TRBJ2-2, with TRBD1 as a possible D gene (6 bases). V lost 3 bases and J lost 2, with 13 bases in between. The CDR3 is 16 amino acids. Germline V lookup: CDR1 WSHSY, CDR2 SAAADI. CDR3 sequence reads: CASSDEEGGNTGELFF. CDR3 sequence (DNA): TGCGCCAGCAGTGACGAGGAAGGGGGAAACACCGGGGAGCTGTTTTTT.

The chain uses TRBV10-1 and TRBJ1-1; possible D gene TRBD1, 6 bases. The ends were cut back, 7 bases at V and 1 base at J, with 10 bases in the middle. This CDR3 comprises 13 residues. Germline CDR1 and CDR2: WNHNN and SYGVQD (reference sequence). CDR3 bases: TGCGCCAGCAAGTCCAGGGGGAACACTGAAGCTTTCTTT. This codes for CASKSRGNTEAFF.

This clone came up a few times. The genes are TRBV18 and TRBJ2-2; D is possibly TRBD1 (6 bases). CDR3 length equals 15 residues. V dropped 4 bases and J dropped 7 bases, with 16 bases sitting between them. CDR1 KGHSH and CDR2 LQKENI come from the germline V gene. The CDR3 DNA follows: TGTGCCAGCTCACGGACCAGGGGAACAGACGGGGAGCTGTTTTTT. It encodes CASSRTRGTDGELFF.

This chain connects TRBV7-8 to TRBJ1-1; 7 bases fit TRBD1. The germline CDR1 and CDR2 sequences are SGHVS and FQNEAQ. This CDR3 region has 14 residues. J was trimmed by 1 base and V by 6 bases; bases with no gene match: 5. The CDR3 bases are TGTGCCAGCAGTCAGGGGGGTGAGAACACTGAAGCTTTCTTT. It translates to CASSQGGENTEAFF. Supplemented by reference TRBV7-8 and TRBJ1-1, the full variable domain reads GAGVSQSPRYKVAKRGQDVALRCDPISGHVSLFWYQQALGQGPEFLTYFQNEAQLDKSGLPSDRFFAERPEGSVSTLKIQRTQQEDSAVYLCASSQGGENTEAFFGQGTRLTVV.

This clone was recorded only once. V usage is TRBV11-2 and J usage is TRBJ2-5, with D unresolved. Germline CDR1 and CDR2: SGHAT and FQNNGV. Trimming left V 2 bases short and J 2 bases short, with 9 bases between. CDR3 length: 14 residues. CDR3 region: CASSLYAAQETQYF. The CDR3 nucleotides are TGTGCCAGCAGCTTATACGCCGCGCAAGAGACCCAGTACTTC.

The CDR3 sequence: CASSPGLAGKRRTDTQYF. The CDR3 bases are TGTGCCAGCAGCCCGGGACTAGCGGGGAAAAGACGCACAGATACGCAGTATTTT. This chain connects TRBV5-6 to TRBJ2-3; 13 bases match TRBD2. Germline CDR1 reads SGHDT; CDR2 reads YYEEEE. Unmatched junction bases numbered 9, after V lost 4 bases and J lost 1 base. This CDR3 contains 18 residues.

This chain connects TRBV7-2 to TRBJ2-1, with 10 nucleotides matching TRBD2. CDR3 size: 17 residues. Per the germline V gene, CDR1 is SGHTA and CDR2 is FQGNSA. Trimming cost V 0 bases and J 7 bases; bases outside gene matches: 9. The CDR3 region has the DNA TGTGCCAGCAGCTTAGCTAGCGGGGGGACCCTTGGGAATGAGCAGTTCTTC. Amino acids: CASSLASGGTLGNEQFF.

The V and J genes are TRBV6-6 and TRBJ2-7; a weak D match, TRBD1 (5 bases). V was clipped by 2 bases and J by 2 bases, with 13 bases between them. CDR3 length equals 15 residues. Germline values: CDR1 MNHNY, CDR2 SVGAGI (reference sequence). In nucleotides, the CDR3 is TGTGCCAGCAGTTACGCAACAGGAGACACCTACGAGCAGTACTTC. Translated, it gives CASSYATGDTYEQYF.

CDR3 DNA sequence: TGTGCCAGCAGTAGCTCCGGGACAGGGTATCGAGAGACCCAGTACTTC. Protein product: CASSSSGTGYRETQYF. The J gene is TRBJ2-5, the V gene TRBV6-6, with 9 nucleotides matching TRBD1. Per the germline V gene, CDR1 is MNHNY and CDR2 is SVGAGI (reference sequence). This CDR3 contains 16 residues. Germline trimming cut 5 bases from V and 4 bases from J; bases unmatched to any gene: 11.

V and J are TRBV6-6 and TRBJ2-3, with TRBD2 matching 7 bases. Per the germline V gene, CDR1 is MNHNY and CDR2 is SVGAGI (reference sequence). The CDR3 totals 16 residues. The junction had 10 bases not matched to a gene; V was cut back by 2 bases and J by 5 bases. The CDR3 here is CASSYEAGAGKDTQYF. The CDR3 bases are TGTGCCAGCAGTTACGAGGCGGGAGCAGGGAAAGATACGCAGTATTTT.

This clone occurred a few times. The chain joins TRBV2 to TRBJ2-1; 10 bases line up with TRBD1. The V and J ends lost 5 bases and 8 bases, in that order; junction bases with no gene match: 6. The CDR3 spans 14 residues. CDR1 and CDR2 from the germline V gene are SNHLY and FYNNEI. CDR3 sequence reads: CASSRDRGDYEQFF. In nucleotides, the CDR3 is TGTGCCAGCAGTAGGGACAGGGGAGATTATGAGCAGTTCTTC.

CDR3 loop: CASSQVTGSTGELFF. CDR3 nucleotides: TGTGCCAGCAGCCAAGTAACAGGTTCCACCGGGGAGCTGTTTTTT. The chain carries TRBV4-2 and TRBJ2-2, with D maybe TRBD1 (5 bases). CDR3 length: 15 residues. Germline V lookup: CDR1 LGHNA, CDR2 YNFKEQ. The V end lost 1 base, the J end lost 4 bases, and 10 bases lay between the germline ends.

This sequence joins TRBV27 and TRBJ2-7; 14 positions match TRBD2. Germline loops: CDR1 MNHEY, CDR2 SMNVEV (reference sequence). The CDR3 is 16 amino acids. With V trimmed by 1 base and J by 3 bases, 2 bases remained unmatched. The CDR3 here is CASSLWTSGGNYEQYF. Written as DNA, the CDR3 is TGTGCCAGCAGTTTATGGACTAGCGGGGGGAACTACGAGCAGTACTTC.

A few counts support this clone. At one of its ends the junction is not consistent with the germline gene, which may arise from a read error. This rearrangement joins TRBV7-9 to TRBJ2-7; D is perhaps TRBD2 (5 bases). Germline V gene sequence: CDR1 SEHNR, CDR2 FQNEAQ (reference sequence). This CDR3 has 16 amino acids. The CDR3 sequence: CSSSIRVSGVGYEQYF. CDR3 DNA sequence: TGTTCCAGCAGCATACGGGTATCCGGGGTTGGCTACGAGCAGTACTTC.

V is TRBV18 and J is TRBJ1-1; D gene ambiguous. This CDR3 comprises 14 residues. Trimming removed 2 bases from V and 2 bases from J, with 9 bases in between. Germline loops: CDR1 KGHSH, CDR2 LQKENI. CDR3: CASSPLGSNTEAFF. The DNA for the CDR3 is TGTGCCAGCTCACCATTGGGGAGTAACACTGAAGCTTTCTTT. The whole variable domain, filled in from reference TRBV18 and TRBJ1-1, reads NAGVMQNPRHLVRRRGQEARLRCSPMKGHSHVYWYRQLPEEGLKFMVYLQKENIIDESGMPKERFSAEFPKEGPSILRIQQVVRGDSAAYFCASSPLGSNTEAFFGQGTRLTVV.

The chain is built from TRBV5-1 and TRBJ2-2; 8 positions match TRBD1. The CDR3 spans 20 residues. Germline CDR1 and CDR2: SGHRS and YFSETQ. V lost 6 bases and J lost 6; bases outside the gene matches: 25. DNA for the CDR3: TGCGCCAGCAAGTTACGGACGAGGGACAGGCTCCTCCTTCCGGCCGGGGAGCTGTTTTTT. Protein sequence: CASKLRTRDRLLLPAGELFF. The full variable domain, with the rest looked up from reference TRBV5-1 and TRBJ2-2, is KAGVTQTPRYLIKTRGQQVTLSCSPISGHRSVSWYQQTPGQGLQFLFEYFSETQRNKGNFPGRFSGRQFSNSRSEMNVSTLELGDSALYLCASKLRTRDRLLLPAGELFFGEGSRLTVL.

Turning to this clone: Other DNA sequences in this sample translate to the same CDR3. V usage is TRBV5-4 and J usage is TRBJ2-5, with 15 bases aligning to TRBD2. The CDR3 extends over 17 amino acids. CDR1 and CDR2 from the germline V gene are SGHNT and YYREEE (reference sequence). The V gene end was trimmed by 4 bases and the J gene end by 4 bases; junction bases not matched to a gene: 8. CDR3 bases: TGTGCCAGCAGCCAGGGACTAGCGGGGGGCCCTGGAGAGACCCAGTACTTC. Translating gives CASSQGLAGGPGETQYF. Full variable domain (outside the CDR3, taken from reference TRBV5-4 and TRBJ2-5): ETGVTQSPTHLIKTRGQQVTLRCSSQSGHNTVSWYQQALGQGPQFIFQYYREEENGRGNFPPRFSGLQFPNYSSELNVNALELDDSALYLCASSQGLAGGPGETQYFGPGTRLLVL.

The chain uses TRBV2 and TRBJ1-5; D perhaps matches TRBD1 (6 bases). The CDR3 runs to 14 residues. Germline CDR1 reads SNHLY; CDR2 reads FYNNEI. Trimming pared 7 bases from V and 2 bases from J, leaving 12 bases between. The CDR3, as DNA: TGTGCCAGCAAAGGACAGTTGGGCAATCAGCCCCAGCATTTT. Residues: CASKGQLGNQPQHF.

This clone was seen a few times. V and J are TRBV2 and TRBJ2-3; 7 nucleotides align to TRBD2. Germline V gene lookup returns CDR1 SNHLY and CDR2 FYNNEI. V gave up 7 bases and J gave up 6 bases; unmatched junction bases: 10. The CDR3 is 14 amino acids. The CDR3 sequence: CASTMKAGVDTQYF. The CDR3 DNA sequence: TGTGCCAGCACCATGAAGGCGGGGGTTGATACGCAGTATTTT.

J is TRBJ1-2 and V is TRBV9; unclear D gene. The CDR3 consists of 15 residues. Trimming shortened V by 3 bases and J by 6 bases, and 18 bases separated the two germline ends. Germline CDR1 reads SGDLS; CDR2 reads YYNGEE. CDR3 protein: CASSAFGRGTNGYTF. The CDR3 DNA reads as TGTGCCAGCAGCGCCTTCGGACGGGGAACAAATGGCTACACCTTC.

V usage is TRBV11-3 and J usage is TRBJ2-1; 9 bases align to TRBD2. Germline-derived CDR1 and CDR2 are SGHNT and YENEEA. The CDR3 is 15 amino acids. Trimming cost V 4 bases and J 5 bases; bases outside gene matches: 6. Here the CDR3 DNA reads TGTGCCAGCAGCTCCGTCGGGACTAGCAACAATGAGCAGTTCTTC. Amino acid sequence: CASSSVGTSNNEQFF.

This clone was recorded a few times. The chain joins TRBV9 to TRBJ2-5; 9 bases fit TRBD2. The V gene's germline CDR1 is SGDLS and CDR2 YYNGEE. The CDR3 loop spans 17 amino acids. V shed 0 bases, J shed 5 bases, and the junction held 11 bases outside the gene matches. The CDR3 DNA reads TGTGCCAGCAGCGTAGGGGCTAGCGGGGACTACGGTGAGACCCAGTACTTC. Protein product: CASSVGASGDYGETQYF.